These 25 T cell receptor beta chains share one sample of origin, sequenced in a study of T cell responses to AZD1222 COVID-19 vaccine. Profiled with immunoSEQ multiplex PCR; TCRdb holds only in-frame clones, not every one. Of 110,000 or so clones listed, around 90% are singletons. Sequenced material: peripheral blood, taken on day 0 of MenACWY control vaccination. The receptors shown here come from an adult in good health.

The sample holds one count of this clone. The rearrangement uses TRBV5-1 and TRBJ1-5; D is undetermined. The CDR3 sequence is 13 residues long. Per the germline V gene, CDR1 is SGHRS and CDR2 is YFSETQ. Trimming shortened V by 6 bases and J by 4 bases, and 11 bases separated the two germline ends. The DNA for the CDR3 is TGCGCCAGCACTGTCTGGGAGAATCAGCCCCAGCATTTT. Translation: CASTVWENQPQHF.

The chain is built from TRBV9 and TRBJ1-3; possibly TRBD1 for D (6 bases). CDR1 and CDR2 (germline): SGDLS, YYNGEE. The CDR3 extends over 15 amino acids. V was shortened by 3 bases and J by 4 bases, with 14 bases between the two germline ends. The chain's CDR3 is CASSARGRGGNTIYF. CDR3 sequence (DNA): TGTGCCAGCAGCGCCAGGGGCAGGGGAGGAAACACCATATATTTT.

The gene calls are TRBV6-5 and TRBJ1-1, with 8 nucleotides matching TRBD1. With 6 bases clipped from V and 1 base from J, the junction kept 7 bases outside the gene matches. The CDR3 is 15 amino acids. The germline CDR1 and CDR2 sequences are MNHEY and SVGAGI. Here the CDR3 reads CASSPGDRKNTEAFF. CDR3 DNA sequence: TGTGCCAGCAGCCCCGGGGACAGGAAGAACACTGAAGCTTTCTTT.

The CDR3 spells CASRAGNSPLHF. In nucleotides, the CDR3 is TGTGCCAGCAGGGCAGGGAATTCACCCCTCCACTTT. The chain links TRBV7-9 to TRBJ1-6, with a weak D call TRBD1 (5 bases). Germline CDR1 SEHNR, CDR2 FQNEAQ (reference sequence). CDR3 length: 12 amino acids. Trimming stripped 6 bases from V and 7 bases from J, with 7 bases between.

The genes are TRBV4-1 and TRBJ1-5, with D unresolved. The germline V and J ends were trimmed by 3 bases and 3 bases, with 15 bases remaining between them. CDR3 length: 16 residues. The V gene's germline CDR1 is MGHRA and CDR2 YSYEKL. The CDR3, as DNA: TGCGCCAGCAGCCAGCGAATGGATGTGATCAATCAGCCCCAGCATTTT. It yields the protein CASSQRMDVINQPQHF.

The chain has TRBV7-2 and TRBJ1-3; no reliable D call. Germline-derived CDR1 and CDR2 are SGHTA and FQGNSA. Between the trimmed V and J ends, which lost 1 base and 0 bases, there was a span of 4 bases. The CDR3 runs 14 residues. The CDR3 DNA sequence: TGTGCCAGCAGCTTAGAGGGCTCTGGAAACACCATATATTTT. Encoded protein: CASSLEGSGNTIYF.

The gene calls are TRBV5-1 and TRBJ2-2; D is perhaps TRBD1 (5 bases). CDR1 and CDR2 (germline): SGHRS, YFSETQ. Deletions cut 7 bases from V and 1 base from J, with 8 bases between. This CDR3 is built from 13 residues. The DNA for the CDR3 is TGCGCCAGCCTCACAGGGAACACCGGGGAGCTGTTTTTT. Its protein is CASLTGNTGELFF.

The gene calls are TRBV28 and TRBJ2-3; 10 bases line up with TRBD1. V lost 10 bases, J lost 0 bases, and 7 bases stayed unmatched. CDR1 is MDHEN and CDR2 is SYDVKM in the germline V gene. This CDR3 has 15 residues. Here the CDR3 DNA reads TGTGCCACAGGGAGGACAGGGGGAAGCACAGATACGCAGTATTTT. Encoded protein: CATGRTGGSTDTQYF.

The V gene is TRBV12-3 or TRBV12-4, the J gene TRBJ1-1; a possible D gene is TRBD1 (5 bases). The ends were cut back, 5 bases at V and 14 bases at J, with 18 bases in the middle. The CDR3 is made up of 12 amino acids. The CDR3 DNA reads TGTGCCAGCAGTGCCCAGGGTTCCAGTTTCTTCTTT. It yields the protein CASSAQGSSFFF.

In nucleotides, the CDR3 is TGTGCCAGCAGCTCCGAGGGTAATTCACCCCTCCACTTT. This codes for CASSSEGNSPLHF. The rearrangement uses TRBV7-3 and TRBJ1-6; D not resolved. The germline V gene encodes CDR1 SGHTA and CDR2 FQGTGA. This CDR3 has 13 amino acids. Between the trimmed V and J ends, which lost 4 bases and 6 bases, there was a span of 7 bases.

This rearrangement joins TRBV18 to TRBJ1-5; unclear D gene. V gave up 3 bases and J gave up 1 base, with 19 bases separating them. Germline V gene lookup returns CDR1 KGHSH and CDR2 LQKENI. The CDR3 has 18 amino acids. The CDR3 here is CASSPTFFALGSNQPQHF. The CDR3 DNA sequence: TGTGCCAGCTCACCCACCTTTTTCGCTCTCGGGAGCAATCAGCCCCAGCATTTT. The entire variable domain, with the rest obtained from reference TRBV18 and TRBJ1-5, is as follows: NAGVMQNPRHLVRRRGQEARLRCSPMKGHSHVYWYRQLPEEGLKFMVYLQKENIIDESGMPKERFSAEFPKEGPSILRIQQVVRGDSAAYFCASSPTFFALGSNQPQHFGDGTRLSIL.

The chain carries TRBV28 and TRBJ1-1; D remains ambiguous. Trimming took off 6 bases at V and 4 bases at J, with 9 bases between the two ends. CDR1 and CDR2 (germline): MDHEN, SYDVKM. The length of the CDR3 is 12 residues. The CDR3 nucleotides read TGTGCCAGCAGCCGCCAGATCACTGAAGCTTTCTTT. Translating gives CASSRQITEAFF.

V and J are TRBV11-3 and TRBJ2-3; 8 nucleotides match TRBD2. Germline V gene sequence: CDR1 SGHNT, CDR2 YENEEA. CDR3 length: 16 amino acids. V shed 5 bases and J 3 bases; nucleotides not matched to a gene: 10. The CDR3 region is CASSPGQGGRTDTQYF. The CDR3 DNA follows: TGTGCCAGCAGCCCCGGACAAGGCGGGAGGACAGATACGCAGTATTTT. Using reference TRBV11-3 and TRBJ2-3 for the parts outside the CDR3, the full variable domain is EAGVVQSPRYKIIEKKQPVAFWCNPISGHNTLYWYLQNLGQGPELLIRYENEEAVDDSQLPKDRFSAERLKGVDSTLKIQPAELGDSAVYLCASSPGQGGRTDTQYFGPGTRLTVL.

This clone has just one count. The CDR3 nucleotides are TGTGCCAGCAGTTACTCGAACACAGGGGAGTCACCCCTCCACTTT. Translated: CASSYSNTGESPLHF. The chain carries TRBV6-5 and TRBJ1-6; the match to TRBD1 covers 7 bases. The CDR3 has 15 amino acids. With 0 bases clipped from V and 10 bases from J, the junction kept 6 bases outside the gene matches. In germline, CDR1 is MNHEY, CDR2 SVGAGI.

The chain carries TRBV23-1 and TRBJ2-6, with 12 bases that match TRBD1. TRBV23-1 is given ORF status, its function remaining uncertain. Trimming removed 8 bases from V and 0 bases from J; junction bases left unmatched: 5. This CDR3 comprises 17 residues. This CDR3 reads CASLGQGASSGANVLTF. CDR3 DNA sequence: TGCGCCAGCCTGGGACAGGGGGCCTCCTCTGGGGCCAACGTCCTGACTTTC.

The CDR3, as DNA: TGTGCCAGCAGTTCCGGGCAAACCTATGGCTACACCTTC. Translated: CASSSGQTYGYTF. The rearrangement links TRBV28 to TRBJ1-2; D gene unclear. V was shortened by 4 bases and J by 4 bases, with 10 bases between the two germline ends. CDR3 length equals 13 residues. Germline CDR1 and CDR2: MDHEN and SYDVKM.

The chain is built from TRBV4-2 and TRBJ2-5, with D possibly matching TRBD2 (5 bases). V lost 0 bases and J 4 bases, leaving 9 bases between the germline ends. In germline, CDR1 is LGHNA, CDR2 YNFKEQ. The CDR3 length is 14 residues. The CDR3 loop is CASSQDIGLETQYF. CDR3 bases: TGTGCCAGCAGCCAAGATATAGGACTAGAGACCCAGTACTTC.

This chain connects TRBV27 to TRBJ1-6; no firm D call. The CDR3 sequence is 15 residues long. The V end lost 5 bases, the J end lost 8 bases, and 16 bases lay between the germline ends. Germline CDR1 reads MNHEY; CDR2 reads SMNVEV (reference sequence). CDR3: CASSASSPGDSPLHF. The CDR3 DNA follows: TGTGCCAGCAGTGCCTCGTCACCCGGCGATTCACCCCTCCACTTT.

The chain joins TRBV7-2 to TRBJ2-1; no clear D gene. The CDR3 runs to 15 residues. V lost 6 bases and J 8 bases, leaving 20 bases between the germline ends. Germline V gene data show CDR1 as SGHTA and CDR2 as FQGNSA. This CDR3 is CASSPGRRSSHEQFF. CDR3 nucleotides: TGTGCCAGCAGTCCGGGCCGGCGGAGTTCGCATGAGCAGTTCTTC.

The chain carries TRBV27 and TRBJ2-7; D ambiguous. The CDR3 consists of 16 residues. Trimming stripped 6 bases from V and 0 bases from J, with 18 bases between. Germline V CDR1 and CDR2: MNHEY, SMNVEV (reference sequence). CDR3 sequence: CASSKWVGRPSYEQYF. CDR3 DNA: TGTGCCAGCAGCAAGTGGGTCGGGCGCCCCTCCTACGAGCAGTACTTC.

As DNA, the CDR3 is TGTGCCAGCTCACTATCGGGCGAGCCTGAAGCTTTCTTT. It specifies CASSLSGEPEAFF. The chain links TRBV18 to TRBJ1-1; D is unresolved. V lost 4 bases and J 6 bases, leaving 12 bases between the germline ends. The CDR3 spans 13 residues. Germline V gives CDR1 KGHSH, CDR2 LQKENI.

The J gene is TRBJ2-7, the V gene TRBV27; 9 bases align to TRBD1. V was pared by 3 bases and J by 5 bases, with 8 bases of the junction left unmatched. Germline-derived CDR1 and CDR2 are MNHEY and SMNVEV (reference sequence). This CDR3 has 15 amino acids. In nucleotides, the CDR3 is TGTGCCAGCAGTTTGAGGACAGGGGCAAATGACGAGCAGTACTTC. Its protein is CASSLRTGANDEQYF.

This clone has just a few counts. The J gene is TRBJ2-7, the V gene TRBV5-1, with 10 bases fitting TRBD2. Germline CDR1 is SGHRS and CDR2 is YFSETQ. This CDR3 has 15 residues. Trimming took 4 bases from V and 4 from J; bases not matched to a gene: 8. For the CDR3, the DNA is TGCGCCAGCAGCACGAGCTCTAGCGGGAGTTACGAGCAGTACTTC. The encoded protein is CASSTSSSGSYEQYF.

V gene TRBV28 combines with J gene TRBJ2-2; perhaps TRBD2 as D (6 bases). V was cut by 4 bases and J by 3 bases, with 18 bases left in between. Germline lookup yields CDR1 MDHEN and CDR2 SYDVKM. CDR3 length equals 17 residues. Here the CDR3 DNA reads TGTGCCAGCAGTTCGACCTGGCGGGACCTGTACACCGGGGAGCTGTTTTTT. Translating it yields CASSSTWRDLYTGELFF.

CDR3 loop: CASSWGSAQETQYF. The CDR3 DNA reads TGTGCCAGCAGCTGGGGTAGCGCTCAAGAGACCCAGTACTTC. The rearrangement links TRBV11-2 to TRBJ2-5, with a weak D call TRBD2 (5 bases). The CDR3 has 14 amino acids. Germline V gene data show CDR1 as SGHAT and CDR2 as FQNNGV. V was shortened by 4 bases and J by 2 bases, with 11 bases between the two germline ends.